Listed here are 14 T cell receptor beta chains from one sample, sequenced in a study of blood T cell repertoires in COVID-19. The protocol was immunoSEQ multiplex PCR, while the TCRdb copy is restricted to in-frame clones and leaves out a portion. The sample carries around 470,000 clones, 80% to 90% recorded once. The sequenced material came from peripheral blood. Receptors originate from a man between 18 and 35 years old with COVID-19, enrolled during active disease.

The chain employs TRBV2 and TRBJ1-3, with D unresolved. Looked up from germline, CDR1 is SNHLY and CDR2 is FYNNEI. This CDR3 comprises 14 residues. With 6 bases removed from V and 0 bases from J, the gap between germline ends came to 9 bases. The CDR3 loop reads CASRQASSGNTIYF. The DNA for the CDR3 is TGTGCCAGCAGGCAGGCGAGCTCTGGAAACACCATATATTTT.

In its sample, this clone was seen a few times. V usage is TRBV2 and J usage is TRBJ1-5; a weak D match, TRBD1 (5 bases). This CDR3 comprises 14 residues. Germline V gene lookup returns CDR1 SNHLY and CDR2 FYNNEI. V was trimmed by 6 bases and J by 4 bases, leaving 13 bases between them. CDR3 region: CASSSGSGNQPQHF. The CDR3 bases are TGTGCCAGCAGCTCCGGGTCAGGGAATCAGCCCCAGCATTTT.

The chain carries TRBV11-1 and TRBJ2-2, with no clear D. CDR3 size: 14 residues. Germline V gene lookup returns CDR1 SGHAT and CDR2 FQDESV (reference sequence). Trimming pared 6 bases from V and 3 bases from J, leaving 11 bases between. CDR3 protein: CASRLVADTGELFF. Written as DNA, the CDR3 is TGTGCCAGCAGGTTGGTTGCGGACACCGGGGAGCTGTTTTTT.

The V call is TRBV5-1, the J call TRBJ2-2, with TRBD2 matching over 14 bases. Germline CDR1 and CDR2: SGHRS and YFSETQ. The trim removed 2 bases at V and 5 bases at J, leaving 20 bases unmatched. This CDR3 spans 22 amino acids. CDR3 loop: CASSFGLPIGLAGGVRTGELFF. The CDR3 nucleotides are TGCGCCAGCAGCTTCGGTCTTCCTATTGGACTAGCGGGAGGTGTAAGGACCGGGGAGCTGTTTTTT. The full variable domain, its missing parts supplied by reference TRBV5-1 and TRBJ2-2, is KAGVTQTPRYLIKTRGQQVTLSCSPISGHRSVSWYQQTPGQGLQFLFEYFSETQRNKGNFPGRFSGRQFSNSRSEMNVSTLELGDSALYLCASSFGLPIGLAGGVRTGELFFGEGSRLTVL.

V and J are TRBV24-1 and TRBJ2-7, with 8 nucleotides matching TRBD1. Trimming cost V 4 bases and J 5 bases; bases outside gene matches: 12. CDR1 and CDR2 from the germline V gene are KGHDR and SFDVKD. This CDR3 has 16 residues. For the CDR3, the DNA is TGTGCCACCAGTGACCACCGGACAGGGAACTTGGACGAGCAGTACTTC. Amino acids: CATSDHRTGNLDEQYF.

The chain couples TRBV5-6 to TRBJ1-1, with 9 bases that match TRBD1. This CDR3 spans 15 amino acids. The V segment lost 1 base and the J segment 5 bases; nucleotides outside the gene matches: 6. Germline CDR1 and CDR2: SGHDT and YYEEEE. The CDR3 DNA reads TGTGCCAGCAGCTTGACAGGGGGCAGATGGACTGAAGCTTTCTTT. Translating gives CASSLTGGRWTEAFF.

CDR3 amino acids: CASSPPASKNIQYF. CDR3 coding DNA: TGTGCCAGCTCACCACCAGCGTCCAAAAACATTCAGTACTTC. This chain joins TRBV18 and TRBJ2-4; D not certain. CDR3 length: 14 amino acids. The V end was cut by 0 bases, the J end by 2 bases, with 5 bases between. Germline V CDR1 and CDR2: KGHSH, LQKENI.

The chain employs TRBV3-1 (or the pseudogene TRBV3-2) and TRBJ1-1, with a tentative D call TRBD1 (6 bases). The CDR3 length is 15 residues. CDR1 LGHDT and CDR2 YNNKEL come from the germline V gene (reference sequence). Trimming left V 4 bases short and J 1 base short, with 13 bases between. CDR3 sequence reads: CASSLTGGRNTEAFF. CDR3 nucleotides: TGTGCCAGCAGCCTTACGGGGGGGCGGAACACTGAAGCTTTCTTT.

CDR3 region: CASSFGLAGYTGELFF. The CDR3 DNA follows: TGTGCCAGCAGCTTCGGACTAGCGGGGTACACCGGGGAGCTGTTTTTT. The V and J genes are TRBV2 and TRBJ2-2, with 12 bases identical to TRBD2. Germline CDR1 SNHLY, CDR2 FYNNEI. The V gene end was trimmed by 6 bases and the J gene end by 3 bases; junction bases not matched to a gene: 5. CDR3 size: 16 residues.

The V and J genes are TRBV5-1 and TRBJ2-3, with a weak D call TRBD1 (6 bases). Germline V CDR1 and CDR2: SGHRS, YFSETQ. V was pared by 4 bases and J by 4 bases, with 13 bases between. The CDR3 loop spans 14 amino acids. This CDR3 is CASSKNRDPDTQYF. Here the CDR3 DNA reads TGCGCCAGCAGCAAGAACAGGGATCCAGATACGCAGTATTTT.

This chain uses TRBV11-2 with TRBJ1-3, with 7 bases lining up with TRBD1. Trimming cost V 2 bases and J 2 bases; bases outside gene matches: 3. CDR1 and CDR2 (germline): SGHAT, FQNNGV. CDR3 length equals 15 residues. DNA for the CDR3: TGTGCCAGCAGCTTACCTAGGGGGCCTGGAAACACCATATATTTT. As protein: CASSLPRGPGNTIYF.

The gene calls are TRBV5-1 and TRBJ1-1; D is ambiguous. Germline V lookup: CDR1 SGHRS, CDR2 YFSETQ. The CDR3 is made up of 15 amino acids. The ends were cut back, 0 bases at V and 4 bases at J, with 13 bases in the middle. CDR3 bases: TGCGCCAGCAGCTTGGCCATGACCCCGGGCACTGAAGCTTTCTTT. Translation gives CASSLAMTPGTEAFF.

The sample holds a few counts of this clone. V and J are TRBV24-1 and TRBJ2-7; D may be TRBD2 (5 bases). Trimming pared 1 base from V and 0 bases from J, leaving 27 bases between. The V gene's germline CDR1 is KGHDR and CDR2 SFDVKD. The CDR3 sequence is 21 residues long. CDR3 bases: TGTGCCACCAGTGATTTCCCTAACTGGCATCTGGGGAGAGAGTACTCCTACGAGCAGTACTTC. This translates into CATSDFPNWHLGREYSYEQYF.

This clone was recorded once. At one boundary the junction diverges from the germline segment, which might be a read error. The rearrangement links TRBV4-1 to TRBJ2-2; 7 nucleotides match TRBD2. This CDR3 has 18 amino acids. The V gene's germline CDR1 is MGHRA and CDR2 YSYEKL. CDR3 amino acids: CASSQDYASGENTGELFF. In DNA form, the CDR3 reads TGCGCCAGCAGTCAAGATTATGCGAGCGGGGAGAACACCGGGGAGCTGTTTTTT.